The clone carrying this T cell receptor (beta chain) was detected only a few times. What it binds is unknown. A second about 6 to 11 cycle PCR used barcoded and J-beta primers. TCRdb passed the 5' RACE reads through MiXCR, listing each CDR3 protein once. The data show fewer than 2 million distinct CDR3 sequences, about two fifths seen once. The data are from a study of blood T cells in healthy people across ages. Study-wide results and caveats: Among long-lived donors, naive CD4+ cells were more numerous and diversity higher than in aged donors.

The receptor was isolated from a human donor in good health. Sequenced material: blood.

The CDR3 loop is CASSLFRRGGETQYF. The CDR3 region has the DNA TGTGCCAGCAGCTTATTTAGGCGTGGCGGAGAGACCCAGTACTTC. This chain joins TRBV7-2 and TRBJ2-4, with no clear D. The DNA end lines up better with TRBJ2-5; the J call may be wrong. The CDR3 consists of 15 residues. Germline CDR1 SGHTA, CDR2 FQGNSA.